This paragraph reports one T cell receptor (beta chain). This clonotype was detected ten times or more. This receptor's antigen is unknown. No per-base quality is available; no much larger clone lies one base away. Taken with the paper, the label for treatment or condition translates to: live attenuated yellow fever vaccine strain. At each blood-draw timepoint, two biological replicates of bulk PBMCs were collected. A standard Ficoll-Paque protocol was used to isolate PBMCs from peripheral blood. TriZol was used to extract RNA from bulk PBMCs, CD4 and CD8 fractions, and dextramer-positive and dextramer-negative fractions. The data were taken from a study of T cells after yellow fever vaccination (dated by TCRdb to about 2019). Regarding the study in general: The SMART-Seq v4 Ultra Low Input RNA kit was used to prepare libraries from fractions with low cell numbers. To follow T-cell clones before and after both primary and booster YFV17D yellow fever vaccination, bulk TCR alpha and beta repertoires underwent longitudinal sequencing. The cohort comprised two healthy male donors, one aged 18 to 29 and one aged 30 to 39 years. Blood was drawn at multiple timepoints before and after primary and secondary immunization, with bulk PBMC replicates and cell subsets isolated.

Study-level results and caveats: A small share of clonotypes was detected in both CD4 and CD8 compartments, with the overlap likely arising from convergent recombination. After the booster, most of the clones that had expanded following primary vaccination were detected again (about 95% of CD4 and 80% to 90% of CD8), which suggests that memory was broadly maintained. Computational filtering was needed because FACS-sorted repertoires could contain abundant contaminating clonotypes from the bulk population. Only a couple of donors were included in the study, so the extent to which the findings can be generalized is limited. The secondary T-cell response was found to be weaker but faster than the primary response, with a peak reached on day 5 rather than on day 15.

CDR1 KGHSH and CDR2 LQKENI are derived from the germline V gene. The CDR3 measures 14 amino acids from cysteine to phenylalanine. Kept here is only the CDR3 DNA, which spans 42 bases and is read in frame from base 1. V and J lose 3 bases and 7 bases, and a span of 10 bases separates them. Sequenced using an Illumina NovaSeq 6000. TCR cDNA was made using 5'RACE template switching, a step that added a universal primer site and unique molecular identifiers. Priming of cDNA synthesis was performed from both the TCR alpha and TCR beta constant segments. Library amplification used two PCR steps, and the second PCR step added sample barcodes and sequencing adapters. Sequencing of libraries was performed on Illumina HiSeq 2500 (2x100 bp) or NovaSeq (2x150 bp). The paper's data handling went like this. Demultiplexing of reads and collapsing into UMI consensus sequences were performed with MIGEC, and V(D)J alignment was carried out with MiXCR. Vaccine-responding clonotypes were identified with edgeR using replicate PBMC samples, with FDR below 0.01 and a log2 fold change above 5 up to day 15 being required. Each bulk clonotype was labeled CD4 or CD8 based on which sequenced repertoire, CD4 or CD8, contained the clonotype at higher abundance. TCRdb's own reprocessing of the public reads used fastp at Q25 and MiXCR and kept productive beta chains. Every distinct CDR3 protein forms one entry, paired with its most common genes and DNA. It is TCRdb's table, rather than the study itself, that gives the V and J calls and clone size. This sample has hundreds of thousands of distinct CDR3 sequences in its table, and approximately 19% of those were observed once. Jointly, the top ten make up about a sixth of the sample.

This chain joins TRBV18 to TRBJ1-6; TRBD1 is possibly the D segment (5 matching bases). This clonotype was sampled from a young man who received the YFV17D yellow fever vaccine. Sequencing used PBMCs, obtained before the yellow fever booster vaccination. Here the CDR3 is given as CASSPGPRNSPLHF. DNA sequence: TGTGCCAGCTCACCGGGACCGAGAAATTCACCCCTCCACTTT.